This T cell receptor beta chain was identified in a study of CD8+CD57+ T cells in acquired aplastic anemia (dated by TCRdb to the late 2010s). Looking at the study overall: On average, sorted CD4+ and CD8+ cells yielded 3.2 ug of extracted DNA, with a range of 0.2 to 27.4 ug. For healthy donor samples, the average read count was roughly 9.9 million for CD4+ cells and 11 million to 13 million for CD8+ cells. Broad study findings and their caveats: CD8+ Simpson's diversity did not differ significantly between patients and healthy controls (P=0.060). Although twenty-nine CD8+ CDR3 sequences were shared by patients and controls, these sequences appeared highly expressed in patients and within the immunodominant clones of patients.

CDR1 and CDR2 are drawn from the germline V gene (reference sequence): LNHNV, YYDKDF. The CDR3 spans 14 residues, from the cysteine through the phenylalanine. Only the CDR3 portion is preserved as DNA: 42 bases, with reading frame beginning at the first base. About this clonotype itself: Its antigen target is currently unknown. One end of the junction does not line up with germline, which may come from a read error.

Genomic DNA served as template for TCR beta VDJ combination and CDR3 sequence profiling. An Illumina HiSeq 2000 was used for TCR repertoire sequencing. Per the authors' processing: TRBV/TRBJ rearrangement plots, CDR3 size and DJ length profiles, and Simpson's diversity index were used to evaluate the repertoires. The immunodominant clone was defined as the most abundant DNA sequence in deep sequencing data. CDR3 amino acid sequences were checked for sharing between subjects and were compared against published repertoires and the VDJdb database. TCRdb trimmed public reads at Q25 via fastp, called clones via MiXCR and kept in-frame beta chains. Here each entry gathers all rows of one CDR3 protein and keeps the most common genes and DNA. These V and J calls rely on TCRdb rather than the paper's analysis. A total of 130,000 or so distinct CDR3 sequences appear in this sample, 41% of them only once. The ten largest clonotypes hold 6.5% to 10% of the sample.

In this study, sorted CD4+ and CD8+ T cells from the blood of healthy subjects and of severe aplastic anemia patients had their TCR repertoires deep-sequenced. Ficoll-Paque density gradient centrifugation was used to isolate peripheral blood mononuclear cells. CD4+ and CD8+ T cells were sorted by FACS or magnetic beads before DNA extraction. Sequences were obtained from sorted CD4+, CD8+, or CD8+CD57+ T cells (not recorded which) from PBMCs. This receptor was identified in a human donor in good health, serving as a control. The chain joins TRBV15 to TRBJ2-7, with the D call tentatively TRBD1 or TRBD2, each fitting 5 bases. The CDR3 protein: CAASSEGQDYEQYF. The DNA reads as follows: TGTGCCGCCAGCAGTGAGGGGCAGGACTACGAGCAGTACTTC.